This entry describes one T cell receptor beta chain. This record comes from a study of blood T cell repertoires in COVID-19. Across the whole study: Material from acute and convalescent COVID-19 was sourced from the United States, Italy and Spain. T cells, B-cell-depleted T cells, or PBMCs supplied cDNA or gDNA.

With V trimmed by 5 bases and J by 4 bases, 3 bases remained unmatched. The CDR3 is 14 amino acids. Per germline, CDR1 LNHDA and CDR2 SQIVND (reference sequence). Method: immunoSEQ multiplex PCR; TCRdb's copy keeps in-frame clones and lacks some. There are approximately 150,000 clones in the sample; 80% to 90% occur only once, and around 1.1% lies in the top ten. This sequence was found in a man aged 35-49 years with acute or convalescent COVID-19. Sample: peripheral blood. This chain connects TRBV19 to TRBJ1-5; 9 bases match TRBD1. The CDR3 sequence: CASSVTGGNQPQHF. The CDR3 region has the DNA TGTGCCAGTAGTGTGACAGGGGGTAATCAGCCCCAGCATTTT.